Listed below are T cell receptor beta chains from one sample, sequenced in a study of cytomegalovirus exposure and HLA in healthy donors. Repertoires were generated with immunoSEQ multiplex PCR, while TCRdb's copy carries only in-frame clones and drops some. Here the sample spans 70,000 to 95,000 clones, about four fifths being singletons. Specimen: PBMCs. These receptors were collected from a woman aged 18-29 years in good health and CMV-seropositive. The CDR3 runs from the conserved cysteine through the conserved F or W. A D gene is named only where the DNA matches it firmly. Rows give clone size only sometimes, using once, few, many, or a class for an expanded clone.

clone size: .; D gene: TRBD1; V gene: TRBV4-2; J gene: TRBJ1-2; CDR3 protein: CASSRDRDRGRGYTF; CDR3 DNA: TGTGCCAGCAGCCGTGACCGGGACAGGGGGCGAGGCTACACCTTC
clone size: .; D gene: TRBD1; V gene: TRBV5-1; J gene: TRBJ2-4; CDR3 protein: CASSYQPGQENIQYF; CDR3 DNA: TGCGCCAGCAGCTACCAACCGGGACAGGAAAACATTCAGTACTTC
clone size: .; D gene: TRBD2; V gene: TRBV5-6; J gene: TRBJ2-3; CDR3 protein: CASSPGGDTQYF; CDR3 DNA: TGTGCCAGCAGCCCCGGGGGGGATACGCAGTATTTT
clone size: .; D gene: TRBD1; V gene: TRBV27; J gene: TRBJ2-2; CDR3 protein: CASSLSPGGNTGELFF; CDR3 DNA: TGTGCCAGCAGTTTATCGCCAGGGGGGAACACCGGGGAGCTGTTTTTT
clone size: few; D gene: .; V gene: TRBV5-6; J gene: TRBJ2-3; CDR3 protein: CASSLMTGSTDTQYF; CDR3 DNA: TGTGCCAGCAGCTTGATGACGGGTAGCACAGATACGCAGTATTTT
clone size: .; D gene: .; V gene: TRBV5-1; J gene: TRBJ2-6; CDR3 protein: CASSLDVSSGANVLTF; CDR3 DNA: TGCGCCAGCAGCTTGGATGTCTCCTCTGGGGCCAACGTCCTGACTTTC
clone size: .; D gene: TRBD1; V gene: TRBV19; J gene: TRBJ1-5; CDR3 protein: CASTRDSGFSNQPQHF; CDR3 DNA: TGTGCCAGTACCCGGGACAGTGGGTTTAGCAATCAGCCCCAGCATTTT
clone size: once; D gene: .; V gene: TRBV4-2; J gene: TRBJ1-2; CDR3 protein: CASSQVSQGRGGGYTF; CDR3 DNA: TGTGCCAGCAGCCAAGTTTCACAGGGTAGAGGGGGTGGCTACACCTTC
clone size: .; D gene: .; V gene: TRBV6-1; J gene: TRBJ2-3; CDR3 protein: CASMREGTQYF; CDR3 DNA: TGTGCCAGCATGAGGGAAGGTACGCAGTATTTT
clone size: .; D gene: TRBD1; V gene: TRBV19; J gene: TRBJ1-5; CDR3 protein: CASSVPDRGSNSNQPQHF; CDR3 DNA: TGTGCCAGTAGTGTACCGGACAGGGGAAGTAATAGCAATCAGCCCCAGCATTTT
clone size: .; D gene: .; V gene: TRBV27; J gene: TRBJ2-2; CDR3 protein: CASSLWWADANTGELFF; CDR3 DNA: TGTGCCAGCAGTTTATGGTGGGCAGACGCGAACACCGGGGAGCTGTTTTTT
clone size: .; D gene: .; V gene: TRBV19; J gene: TRBJ2-7; CDR3 protein: CASSLTSTHEQYF; CDR3 DNA: TGTGCCAGTAGTCTTACTAGCACACACGAGCAGTACTTC
clone size: .; D gene: .; V gene: TRBV19; J gene: TRBJ2-3; CDR3 protein: CASSPGTSVGSADTQYF; CDR3 DNA: TGTGCCAGTAGTCCGGGGACATCCGTCGGTAGTGCAGATACGCAGTATTTT
clone size: .; D gene: TRBD2; V gene: TRBV7-3; J gene: TRBJ2-7; CDR3 protein: CASSSWTSGRVEYF; CDR3 DNA: TGTGCCAGCAGCTCCTGGACTAGCGGGAGGGTCGAGTACTTC
clone size: .; D gene: .; V gene: TRBV27; J gene: TRBJ1-4; CDR3 protein: CASSLLGGDEEKLFF; CDR3 DNA: TGTGCCAGCAGTTTATTGGGGGGGGACGAGGAAAAACTGTTTTTT
clone size: .; D gene: TRBD2; V gene: TRBV30; J gene: TRBJ2-3; CDR3 protein: CAWNRAGGPRDTQYF; CDR3 DNA: TGTGCCTGGAACCGGGCGGGAGGGCCCAGAGATACGCAGTATTTT
clone size: few; D gene: TRBD2; V gene: TRBV6-6; J gene: TRBJ2-2; CDR3 protein: CASSASGENTGELFF; CDR3 DNA: TGTGCCAGCAGCGCTAGCGGGGAGAACACCGGGGAGCTGTTTTTT
clone size: once; D gene: .; V gene: TRBV7-9; J gene: TRBJ1-3; CDR3 protein: CATVFANTIYF; CDR3 DNA: TGTGCCACCGTGTTCGCGAACACCATATATTTT
clone size: .; D gene: TRBD2; V gene: TRBV7-8; J gene: TRBJ2-7; CDR3 protein: CASSLSGSSYEQYF; CDR3 DNA: TGTGCCAGCAGCTTAAGCGGGAGCTCCTACGAGCAGTACTTC
clone size: .; D gene: .; V gene: TRBV5-1; J gene: TRBJ1-4; CDR3 protein: CASSWALNEKLFF; CDR3 DNA: TGCGCCAGCAGTTGGGCACTCAATGAAAAACTGTTTTTT
clone size: .; D gene: .; V gene: TRBV28; J gene: TRBJ1-5; CDR3 protein: CASTAGGWGNQPQHF; CDR3 DNA: TGTGCCAGCACCGCCGGGGGATGGGGCAATCAGCCCCAGCATTTT
clone size: .; D gene: .; V gene: TRBV4-2; J gene: TRBJ2-3; CDR3 protein: CASSQDGAEISTDTQYF; CDR3 DNA: TGTGCCAGCAGCCAAGATGGAGCGGAAATTAGCACAGATACGCAGTATTTT
clone size: .; D gene: TRBD1; V gene: TRBV5-1; J gene: TRBJ1-1; CDR3 protein: CASSHGQGAGNTEAFF; CDR3 DNA: TGCGCCAGCAGCCACGGACAGGGGGCAGGGAACACTGAAGCTTTCTTT
clone size: .; D gene: TRBD1; V gene: TRBV30; J gene: TRBJ1-1; CDR3 protein: CAFRHATGRDTEAFF; CDR3 DNA: TGTGCCTTCCGACATGCGACAGGGCGGGACACTGAAGCTTTCTTT
clone size: .; D gene: TRBD1; V gene: TRBV13; J gene: TRBJ1-3; CDR3 protein: CASSDRETGNTIYF; CDR3 DNA: TGTGCCAGCAGCGACAGGGAAACTGGAAACACCATATATTTT
clone size: .; D gene: .; V gene: TRBV30; J gene: TRBJ1-1; CDR3 protein: CAWKVTVTEAFF; CDR3 DNA: TGTGCCTGGAAAGTGACTGTCACTGAAGCTTTCTTT
clone size: .; D gene: TRBD2; V gene: TRBV28; J gene: TRBJ2-7; CDR3 protein: CASSSSGTSGTYEQYF; CDR3 DNA: TGTGCCAGCAGTTCATCCGGGACTAGCGGGACCTACGAGCAGTACTTC
clone size: .; D gene: TRBD1; V gene: TRBV7-9; J gene: TRBJ2-7; CDR3 protein: CASSSPGTAYEQYF; CDR3 DNA: TGTGCCAGCAGCTCCCCCGGGACAGCCTACGAGCAGTACTTC
clone size: .; D gene: TRBD1; V gene: TRBV5-1; J gene: TRBJ1-4; CDR3 protein: CASSLGQGFSGANEKLFF; CDR3 DNA: TGCGCCAGCAGCTTGGGACAGGGATTTTCGGGTGCTAATGAAAAACTGTTTTTT
clone size: .; D gene: TRBD1; V gene: TRBV28; J gene: TRBJ2-7; CDR3 protein: CASRPTRTGAEQYF; CDR3 DNA: TGTGCCAGCAGACCGACGCGTACAGGGGCCGAGCAGTACTTC
clone size: once; D gene: .; V gene: TRBV5-1; J gene: TRBJ1-1; CDR3 protein: CASSWGGDTNEAFF; CDR3 DNA: TGCGCCAGCAGCTGGGGGGGGGACACGAATGAAGCTTTCTTT
clone size: .; D gene: TRBD1; V gene: TRBV5-6; J gene: TRBJ2-7; CDR3 protein: CASSSGQGFYEQYF; CDR3 DNA: TGTGCCAGCAGCTCGGGACAGGGGTTCTACGAGCAGTACTTC
clone size: few; D gene: .; V gene: TRBV2; J gene: TRBJ1-4; CDR3 protein: CASSDGVANEKLFF; CDR3 DNA: TGTGCCAGCAGTGACGGGGTAGCTAATGAAAAACTGTTTTTT
clone size: .; D gene: TRBD1; V gene: TRBV10-3; J gene: TRBJ2-7; CDR3 protein: CAIRDSPSEQYF; CDR3 DNA: TGTGCCATCCGGGACAGTCCCTCCGAGCAGTACTTC
clone size: .; D gene: TRBD1; V gene: TRBV5-6; J gene: TRBJ1-2; CDR3 protein: CASSPTGVVGYTF; CDR3 DNA: TGTGCCAGCAGCCCCACAGGGGTTGTAGGCTACACCTTC
clone size: once; D gene: .; V gene: TRBV7-2; J gene: TRBJ1-2; CDR3 protein: CASSLSLGSSYGYTF; CDR3 DNA: TGTGCCAGCAGCTTAAGCCTGGGGAGTAGCTATGGCTACACCTTC
clone size: .; D gene: TRBD1; V gene: TRBV7-2; J gene: TRBJ1-5; CDR3 protein: CASSFRQGNQPQHF; CDR3 DNA: TGTGCCAGCAGCTTCAGACAGGGAAATCAGCCCCAGCATTTT
clone size: .; D gene: .; V gene: TRBV28; J gene: TRBJ2-4; CDR3 protein: CASSLPTNIQYF; CDR3 DNA: TGTGCCAGCAGTTTACCTACAAACATTCAGTACTTC
clone size: .; D gene: .; V gene: TRBV5-1; J gene: TRBJ1-1; CDR3 protein: CASSLMEKRNTEAFF; CDR3 DNA: TGCGCCAGCAGCTTGATGGAAAAGCGGAACACTGAAGCTTTCTTT
clone size: .; D gene: .; V gene: TRBV28; J gene: TRBJ1-3; CDR3 protein: CASSLPTDTSGNTIYF; CDR3 DNA: TGTGCCAGCAGTCTCCCCACGGACACCTCTGGAAACACCATATATTTT
clone size: .; D gene: TRBD2; V gene: TRBV7-6; J gene: TRBJ2-1; CDR3 protein: CASSLETSGGYNEQFF; CDR3 DNA: TGTGCCAGCAGCTTAGAAACTAGCGGGGGGTACAATGAGCAGTTCTTC
clone size: once; D gene: TRBD2; V gene: TRBV6-5; J gene: TRBJ2-3; CDR3 protein: CAAGAPDTQYF; CDR3 DNA: TGTGCCGCGGGAGCCCCAGATACGCAGTATTTT
clone size: .; D gene: TRBD2; V gene: TRBV4-1; J gene: TRBJ2-3; CDR3 protein: CASSPGGTSGGEDTQYF; CDR3 DNA: TGCGCCAGCAGCCCAGGGGGGACTAGCGGGGGTGAAGATACGCAGTATTTT
clone size: once; D gene: .; V gene: TRBV5-1; J gene: TRBJ2-7; CDR3 protein: CASSLDGLYEQYF; CDR3 DNA: TGCGCCAGCAGCTTAGACGGACTCTACGAGCAGTACTTC
clone size: .; D gene: TRBD2; V gene: TRBV5-1; J gene: TRBJ2-7; CDR3 protein: CASSLTSGSQYEQYF; CDR3 DNA: TGCGCCAGCAGCTTGACTAGCGGCTCTCAATACGAGCAGTACTTC
clone size: .; D gene: TRBD1; V gene: TRBV6-5; J gene: TRBJ2-7; CDR3 protein: CASSYSGQAAYEQYF; CDR3 DNA: TGTGCCAGCAGTTACTCGGGACAGGCCGCCTACGAGCAGTACTTC
clone size: .; D gene: .; V gene: TRBV18; J gene: TRBJ1-1; CDR3 protein: CASSPGAEKEAFF; CDR3 DNA: TGTGCCAGCTCACCGGGGGCAGAGAAAGAAGCTTTCTTT
clone size: few; D gene: .; V gene: TRBV7-3; J gene: TRBJ1-5; CDR3 protein: CASSLQGGQPQHF; CDR3 DNA: TGTGCCAGCAGCTTACAGGGAGGTCAGCCCCAGCATTTT
clone size: .; D gene: .; V gene: TRBV27; J gene: TRBJ2-5; CDR3 protein: CASSLMAEGQETQYF; CDR3 DNA: TGTGCCAGCAGTTTAATGGCGGAAGGACAAGAGACCCAGTACTTC
clone size: .; D gene: .; V gene: TRBV10-3; J gene: TRBJ1-6; CDR3 protein: CAVQNPGGSPLHF; CDR3 DNA: TGTGCCGTCCAGAACCCCGGGGGTTCACCCCTCCACTTT
clone size: .; D gene: .; V gene: TRBV6-5; J gene: TRBJ2-2; CDR3 protein: CASRNTGVGELFF; CDR3 DNA: TGTGCCAGCAGAAACACGGGTGTCGGGGAGCTGTTTTTT
clone size: once; D gene: TRBD1; V gene: TRBV6-5; J gene: TRBJ2-3; CDR3 protein: CASSTAGTGGDTQYF; CDR3 DNA: TGTGCCAGCAGCACGGCCGGGACAGGGGGAGATACGCAGTATTTT
clone size: few; D gene: .; V gene: TRBV13; J gene: TRBJ2-2; CDR3 protein: CASSPRYWTEANTGELFF; CDR3 DNA: TGTGCCAGCAGCCCCCGATACTGGACAGAAGCGAACACCGGGGAGCTGTTTTTT